This T cell receptor beta chain was identified during a study of cytotoxic CD8 clonotypes in ibrutinib-treated CLL. On the study more broadly: The cohort had around 10 relapsed/refractory and some 14 treatment-naive patients, roughly 17 IGHV unmutated. Overall study results and limits: Sustained-remission and progressing patients diverged in sampling times.

CDR1 and CDR2 (germline): DFQATT, SNEGSKA (reference sequence). V dropped 3 bases and J dropped 8 bases, with 10 bases sitting between them. The CDR3 is 11 amino acids. A note on this clone: Its target is unknown.

The sequencing depth, 1 in 200,000 to 1 in 1 million T cells, was the target. Assay: immunoSEQ multiplex PCR; the TCRdb copy retains only in-frame clones and omits some. The sample holds 130,000 or so clones, around 77% seen once. The TCR originated in a human donor with chronic lymphocytic leukemia. This chain links TRBV20-1 with TRBJ1-2; unclear D gene. The sequenced sample was PBMCs, obtained after 12 months of ibrutinib treatment. The DNA for the CDR3 is TGCAGTGCTAGCAGCGGTTGGGGCTACACCTTC. This translates into CSASSGWGYTF.